The 2 T cell receptor beta chains given below trace back to one sample, sequenced in a study of ipilimumab plus nivolumab after autologous stem cell transplantation. Sequencing was performed with immunoSEQ multiplex PCR; in TCRdb, only in-frame clones are kept and a portion is missing. This sample has over 15,000 clones, with around 81% found just once. Sequences were derived from PBMCs, sampled in a trial of ipilimumab plus nivolumab as post-transplant consolidation. All receptors derive from a male donor with diffuse large B-cell lymphoma.

The chain combines TRBV5-5 with TRBJ1-4, with 9 positions matching TRBD1. The J segment lost 5 bases and the V segment lost 0 bases, leaving 2 bases of the junction unmatched. This CDR3 is 15 amino acids long. Germline V gene data show CDR1 as SGHKS and CDR2 as YYEKEE (reference sequence). As DNA, the CDR3 is TGTGCCAGCAGCTTGGGTGGGACAGGGAATGAAAAACTGTTTTTT. This sequence encodes CASSLGGTGNEKLFF. The variable domain in full, completed from reference TRBV5-5 and TRBJ1-4, reads DAGVTQSPTHLIKTRGQQVTLRCSPISGHKSVSWYQQVLGQGPQFIFQYYEKEERGRGNFPDRFSARQFPNYSSELNVNALLLGDSALYLCASSLGGTGNEKLFFGSGTQLSVL.

V and J are TRBV19 and TRBJ2-7, with D perhaps assigned TRBD1 or TRBD2 (5 bases each). The CDR3 sequence is 14 residues long. Germline lookup yields CDR1 LNHDA and CDR2 SQIVND (reference sequence). Trimming left V 3 bases short and J 2 bases short, with 11 bases between. CDR3 coding DNA: TGTGCCAGTAGTATCCCGGGACCCCCCTACGAGCAGTACTTC. It codes for CASSIPGPPYEQYF.